The T cell receptor beta chain described here comes from a study of identical twins. General observations from the study: The conclusions drew on cross-sectional statistical analysis instead of tracking the same donors. Where beta out-of-frame sequences were concerned, excess twin sharing was weaker.

In its sample, this clonotype was seen a few times. The antigen remains unidentified. Germline V gives CDR1 SGHTA, CDR2 FQGTGA. The CDR3 has 14 residues. The junction had 3 bases not matched to a gene; V was cut back by 1 base and J by 7 bases. TCRdb re-analysed the 5' RACE reads in MiXCR, keeping a single row per CDR3 protein. The sample has about 530,000 distinct CDR3 sequences; 20% to 25% are singletons. Another study also made use of these data, one on yellow fever vaccine responses in identical twins.

The chain combines TRBV7-3 with TRBJ2-2; the match to TRBD2 covers 7 bases. This clonotype originated in a woman aged 18-29 years in good health. Sequencing used CD4+ T cells sorted from blood. CDR3 DNA: TGTGCCAGCAGCTTAAGCCTAGCGGTCGGGGAGCTGTTTTTT. Translating it yields CASSLSLAVGELFF.